Shown below are 16 T cell receptor beta chains from a single sample sequenced in a study of T cells in Graves' hyperthyroidism and ophthalmopathy. TCR beta CDR3 regions were amplified from RNA transcripts. First-round RT-PCR of the TCR CDR3 relied on the HTBI primer set. TCRdb used MiXCR to reprocess the multiplex PCR reads, holding one entry per CDR3 protein. Counted here are around 190,000 distinct CDR3 sequences, about 17% occurring once; the ten biggest clones make up roughly 49%. The sequencing input was blood. The receptors here all came from a woman aged 45-59 years with Graves' hyperthyroidism.

V usage is TRBV10-3 and J usage is TRBJ1-1, with unresolved D. V lost 8 bases and J lost 2, with 3 bases in between. The germline V gene encodes CDR1 ENHRY and CDR2 SYGVKD. This CDR3 region has 10 residues. The CDR3 here is CAIGNTEAFF. CDR3 in DNA: TGTGCCATCGGTAACACTGAAGCTTTCTTT.

J is TRBJ2-4 and V is TRBV11-2, with D maybe TRBD2 (6 bases). CDR1 SGHAT and CDR2 FQNNGV come from the germline V gene. The V gene lost 4 bases and the J gene lost 0 bases, with 13 bases spanning the gap. The CDR3 length is 16 residues. The CDR3 sequence: CASSSWRGLAKNIQYF. CDR3 DNA: TGTGCCAGCAGCTCCTGGAGGGGTTTAGCCAAAAACATTCAGTACTTC.

This clonotype has just a few counts. The chain couples TRBV27 to TRBJ2-4; no reliable D call. The V end was cut by 5 bases, the J end by 0 bases, with 8 bases between. The CDR3 loop spans 14 amino acids. Germline V gene sequence: CDR1 MNHEY, CDR2 SMNVEV (reference sequence). In nucleotides, the CDR3 is TGTGCCAGCAGTGACTGGGAAGCCAAAAACATTCAGTACTTC. Translated, it gives CASSDWEAKNIQYF.

V gene TRBV18 combines with J gene TRBJ2-3, with TRBD2 identical over 12 bases. The CDR3 loop spans 15 amino acids. The V gene's germline CDR1 is KGHSH and CDR2 LQKENI. V lost 7 bases and J lost 2; bases outside the gene matches: 4. The CDR3 is CASLRTSGNTDTQYF. The CDR3 nucleotides read TGTGCCAGCTTACGGACTAGCGGGAACACAGATACGCAGTATTTT.

This clonotype appeared a few times. This sequence joins TRBV19 and TRBJ2-1; D might be TRBD1 (6 bases). This CDR3 is built from 17 residues. V was cut by 2 bases and J by 0 bases, with 14 bases left in between. Germline lookup yields CDR1 LNHDA and CDR2 SQIVND (reference sequence). CDR3 DNA sequence: TGTGCCAGTAGTATAAGAGGGGGAAGAGGCTCCTACAATGAGCAGTTCTTC. This sequence encodes CASSIRGGRGSYNEQFF.

With regard to this clonotype: This may be a read error: a much more frequent sequence differs by one nucleotide. CDR3 residues: CARSLVSSYGYTF. As DNA, the CDR3 is TGTGCCCGCAGTTTAGTGTCCAGCTATGGCTACACCTTC. This chain links TRBV12-3 or TRBV12-4 with TRBJ1-2; D uncertain. CDR3 length equals 13 residues.

The V call is TRBV19, the J call TRBJ2-1, with no clear D. Judging by the DNA end, TRBJ2-7 fits better; the J call may be wrong. The CDR3 contains 13 residues. CDR1 LNHDA and CDR2 SQIVND come from the germline V gene (reference sequence). The CDR3 region is CASSGSSYNEQYF. CDR3 DNA: TGTGCCAGTAGCGGTAGCTCCTACAATGAGCAGTACTTC.

The rearrangement joins TRBV6-2 or TRBV6-3 to TRBJ2-1; 10 nucleotides match TRBD2. The CDR3 is made up of 14 amino acids. Germline CDR1 MNHEY, CDR2 SVGEGT. Trimming took 5 bases from V and 7 from J; bases not matched to a gene: 5. CDR3 nucleotides: TGTGCCAGCAGTAACGGACTAGCGGAGAATGAGCAGTTCTTC. It codes for CASSNGLAENEQFF.

The chain carries TRBV27 and TRBJ1-5, with 8 bases identical to TRBD1. The CDR3 length is 13 residues. The germline gives CDR1 MNHEY, CDR2 SMNVEV (reference sequence). V shed 6 bases, J shed 4 bases, and the junction held 2 bases outside the gene matches. The CDR3 sequence is CASRTGDNQPQHF. DNA for the CDR3: TGTGCCAGCAGGACAGGGGATAATCAGCCCCAGCATTTT.

This rearrangement joins TRBV6-4 to TRBJ2-1, with 7 bases aligning to TRBD1. Germline V lookup: CDR1 MRHNA, CDR2 SNTAGT. This CDR3 is 15 amino acids long. V lost 2 bases and J lost 13; bases outside the gene matches: 14. CDR3 bases: TGTGCCAGCAGTGACGTGGCAGGGGGTGCTCGGGTACAGTTCTTC. It codes for CASSDVAGGARVQFF.

This rearrangement joins TRBV29-1 to TRBJ1-3; D unresolved. The CDR3 is made up of 12 amino acids. Germline loops: CDR1 SQVTM, CDR2 ANQGSEA. Trimming removed 6 bases at V and 0 bases at J, with 6 bases between. CDR3: CSVLSSGNTIYF. For the CDR3, the DNA is TGCAGCGTCTTATCCTCTGGAAACACCATATATTTT.

This clonotype has at least ten counts. CDR3 protein: CASSEYHRVETQYF. In DNA, the CDR3 is TGTGCCAGCAGCGAGTACCACAGGGTTGAGACCCAGTACTTC. The chain recombines TRBV11-2 with TRBJ2-5; maybe TRBD1 (6 bases). V lost 5 bases and J lost 5, with 15 bases in between. CDR1 SGHAT and CDR2 FQNNGV come from the germline V gene. CDR3 length: 14 amino acids.

The table lists this clonotype with many counts. The V call is TRBV3-1, the J call TRBJ2-7, with D perhaps matching TRBD1 (6 bases). Trimming shortened V by 0 bases and J by 3 bases, and 12 bases separated the two germline ends. Germline V lookup: CDR1 LGHDT, CDR2 YNNKEL (reference sequence). The CDR3 extends over 15 amino acids. CDR3 in amino acids: CASSQEGARVYEQYF. The CDR3, as DNA: TGTGCCAGCAGCCAAGAGGGGGCCAGGGTCTACGAGCAGTACTTC.

The chain joins TRBV5-1 to TRBJ1-1, with TRBD1 as a possible D gene (6 bases). CDR3 length: 16 residues. Per the germline V gene, CDR1 is SGHRS and CDR2 is YFSETQ. With 2 bases removed from V and 4 bases from J, the gap between germline ends came to 18 bases. The chain's CDR3 is CASSLYRVEPGTEAFF. CDR3 DNA sequence: TGCGCCAGCAGCTTATACAGGGTGGAGCCCGGCACTGAAGCTTTCTTT.

The sample holds one count of this clonotype. This sequence joins TRBV5-4 and TRBJ1-1, with TRBD1 matching 11 bases. The CDR3 covers 19 residues. V lost 0 bases and J lost 4; bases outside the gene matches: 14. Germline lookup yields CDR1 SGHNT and CDR2 YYREEE (reference sequence). The CDR3 DNA is TGTGCCAGCAGCTTGGGGAAAAGCAGGGACAGGGGGTCGATCACTGAAGCTTTCTTT. It specifies CASSLGKSRDRGSITEAFF.

At least ten counts were recorded for this clonotype. This chain uses TRBV7-6 with TRBJ1-3, with 11 bases fitting TRBD1. V lost 5 bases, J lost 2 bases, and 2 bases stayed unmatched. The CDR3 has 15 residues. Per the germline V gene, CDR1 is SGHVS and CDR2 is FNYEAQ. This chain's CDR3 is CASSTGQGAGNTIYF. CDR3 bases: TGTGCCAGCAGCACGGGACAGGGGGCTGGAAACACCATATATTTT.